These 25 T cell receptor beta chains were sequenced from one sample in a study of early T cells in non-severe SARS-CoV-2 infection. MiXCR, applied by TCRdb to the 5' RACE reads, yields one record per CDR3 protein. The repertoire holds 28,000 or so distinct CDR3 sequences, with about 5% as singletons. Sample: whole blood. These receptors all stem from an adult who was a healthcare worker with PCR-confirmed SARS-CoV-2 infection or an uninfected control (not recorded which).

This clonotype was observed many times. The rearrangement joins TRBV6-5 to TRBJ1-2; 11 positions match TRBD1. The CDR3 totals 14 residues. V lost 5 bases and J lost 7; bases outside the gene matches: 6. Germline V gene sequence: CDR1 MNHEY, CDR2 SVGAGI. The CDR3 loop reads CASSTDRGLRGYTF. The CDR3 nucleotides are TGTGCCAGCAGTACGGACAGGGGGCTGCGTGGCTACACCTTC.

This clonotype showed up many times. The chain couples TRBV28 to TRBJ1-1; weak D call: TRBD1 (6 bases). The CDR3 consists of 13 residues. V was shortened by 6 bases and J by 6 bases, with 14 bases between the two germline ends. The germline gives CDR1 MDHEN, CDR2 SYDVKM. CDR3 sequence reads: CASSQGQWAEAFF. The CDR3 bases are TGTGCCAGCAGCCAAGGACAGTGGGCTGAAGCTTTCTTT.

This rearrangement joins TRBV29-1 to TRBJ2-7; tentatively, D is TRBD1 (7 bases). CDR3 length equals 12 residues. Germline CDR1 is SQVTM and CDR2 is ANQGSEA. Between the trimmed V and J ends, which lost 4 bases and 2 bases, there was a span of 9 bases. The CDR3 region is CSVGGTAYEQYF. CDR3 bases: TGCAGCGTTGGCGGGACAGCCTACGAGCAGTACTTC.

In its sample, this clonotype was seen many times. The rearrangement joins TRBV6-6 to TRBJ2-1; TRBD2 matches at 10 bases. CDR3 length: 15 amino acids. CDR1 is MNHNY, CDR2 SVGAGI, per germline (reference sequence). With 8 bases clipped from V and 10 bases from J, the junction kept 14 bases outside the gene matches. The CDR3, as DNA: TGTGCCAGCTTGGATGGTTCTAGCGGGAGAGAGGAGCAGTTCTTC. Translating gives CASLDGSSGREEQFF.

At least ten counts were recorded for this clonotype. The rearrangement joins TRBV11-2 to TRBJ2-1; D call uncertain. Trimming stripped 5 bases from V and 4 bases from J, with 6 bases between. CDR3 length: 12 residues. Germline V gene sequence: CDR1 SGHAT, CDR2 FQNNGV. The CDR3: CASSPDYNEQFF. The CDR3, as DNA: TGTGCCAGCAGCCCGGATTACAATGAGCAGTTCTTC.

The sample holds many counts of this clonotype. V and J are TRBV5-4 and TRBJ2-7; 11 nucleotides line up with TRBD1. The V gene end was trimmed by 1 base and the J gene end by 5 bases; junction bases not matched to a gene: 8. Germline CDR1 reads SGHNT; CDR2 reads YYREEE (reference sequence). This CDR3 is built from 16 residues. The CDR3 nucleotides read TGTGCCAGCAGCTTGTTGGGGGGACAGGGGGATGACGAGCAGTACTTC. Translated, it gives CASSLLGGQGDDEQYF.

This clonotype occurred many times. The V and J genes are TRBV6-1 and TRBJ1-1; D is unresolved. Deletions cut 6 bases from V and 10 bases from J, with 12 bases between. This CDR3 comprises 11 residues. The germline V gene encodes CDR1 MNHNS and CDR2 SASEGT. CDR3 sequence (DNA): TGTGCCAGCAGATGGGAAGGTGTAGCTTTCTTT. Protein: CASRWEGVAFF.

V and J are TRBV20-1 and TRBJ1-1; D not certain. The CDR3 has 11 amino acids. Trimming took off 6 bases at V and 4 bases at J, with 9 bases between the two ends. The germline V gene encodes CDR1 DFQATT and CDR2 SNEGSKA (reference sequence). The CDR3 protein is CSAPVGTEAFF. Written as DNA, the CDR3 is TGCAGTGCCCCGGTTGGCACTGAAGCTTTCTTT.

The chain is built from TRBV11-2 and TRBJ2-7; a weak D match, TRBD2 (7 bases). CDR3 size: 17 residues. Germline V gives CDR1 SGHAT, CDR2 FQNNGV. Trimming cost V 4 bases and J 3 bases, with 22 bases left between them. The CDR3 nucleotides read TGTGCCAGCAGCTCCTTGACTAGCCCTGAAGGGGGCTACGAGCAGTACTTC. This gives the protein CASSSLTSPEGGYEQYF.

This chain connects TRBV5-1 to TRBJ2-7; unclear D gene. Germline V CDR1 and CDR2: SGHRS, YFSETQ. There are 17 residues in the CDR3. Trimming took 0 bases from V and 0 from J, leaving 16 bases between them. CDR3 sequence: CASSLALAGRSSYEQYF. The CDR3 DNA reads as TGCGCCAGCAGCTTGGCCTTGGCTGGCCGCAGCTCCTACGAGCAGTACTTC.

This clonotype showed up just a few times. The chain links TRBV19 to TRBJ2-1, with 8 bases identical to TRBD2. The CDR3 length is 16 residues. The V gene's germline CDR1 is LNHDA and CDR2 SQIVND (reference sequence). Germline trimming cut 3 bases from V and 5 bases from J; bases unmatched to any gene: 9. This CDR3 is CASSMVAGGLHNEQFF. As DNA, the CDR3 is TGTGCCAGTAGTATGGTGGCGGGAGGTCTCCACAATGAGCAGTTCTTC. Filled out from reference TRBV19 and TRBJ2-1, the complete variable domain reads DGGITQSPKYLFRKEGQNVTLSCEQNLNHDAMYWYRQDPGQGLRLIYYSQIVNDFQKGDIAEGYSVSREKKESFPLTVTSAQKNPTAFYLCASSMVAGGLHNEQFFGPGTRLTVL.

This clonotype turned up a few times. This chain connects TRBV6-4 to TRBJ2-1; unclear D gene. CDR3 length equals 13 residues. Trimming left V 8 bases short and J 2 bases short, with 10 bases between. In germline, CDR1 is MRHNA, CDR2 SNTAGT. The CDR3 coding sequence is TGTGCCAGCCGATCCGGGCCCTACAATGAGCAGTTCTTC. Translation gives CASRSGPYNEQFF.

This clonotype came up many times. V and J are TRBV15 and TRBJ1-3; no reliable D call. The V gene's germline CDR1 is LNHNV and CDR2 YYDKDF (reference sequence). V was pared by 0 bases and J by 0 bases, with 12 bases between. The CDR3 extends over 17 amino acids. CDR3 sequence (DNA): TGTGCCACCAGCAGAGAGAAAGCGGGAGTCTCTGGAAACACCATATATTTT. It codes for CATSREKAGVSGNTIYF.

This clonotype has ten or more counts. This sequence joins TRBV5-4 and TRBJ2-5; TRBD1 is a possible D gene (5 bases). This CDR3 has 13 amino acids. V lost 0 bases and J 2 bases, leaving 5 bases between the germline ends. Germline CDR1 and CDR2: SGHNT and YYREEE (reference sequence). CDR3 nucleotide sequence: TGTGCCAGCAGCTTGGGACAGCAAGAGACCCAGTACTTC. This sequence encodes CASSLGQQETQYF.

This clonotype was found many times. The chain recombines TRBV6-2 or TRBV6-3 with TRBJ2-1, with 10 bases matching TRBD2. In germline, CDR1 is MNHEY, CDR2 SVGEGT. V lost 7 bases and J lost 1; bases outside the gene matches: 1. CDR3 length equals 14 residues. As DNA, the CDR3 is TGTGCCAGCAAACTAGCGGGATCCTACAATGAGCAGTTCTTC. Protein sequence: CASKLAGSYNEQFF.

This clonotype was counted many times. The chain recombines TRBV27 with TRBJ2-2; D is unclear. This CDR3 region has 14 residues. V was pared by 3 bases and J by 3 bases, with 8 bases between. CDR1 is MNHEY, CDR2 SMNVEV, per germline (reference sequence). CDR3 sequence (DNA): TGTGCCAGCAGTTTTGCCCCCTACACCGGGGAGCTGTTTTTT. Translating it yields CASSFAPYTGELFF.

This clonotype occurred many times. The chain couples TRBV9 to TRBJ1-4; unclear D gene. The CDR3 has 13 amino acids. V shed 3 bases and J shed 5 bases, with 8 bases lying between them. Germline values: CDR1 SGDLS, CDR2 YYNGEE. CDR3 bases: TGTGCCAGCAGCGCTAGGATCAATGAAAAACTGTTTTTT. It translates to CASSARINEKLFF.

In its sample, this clonotype was seen many times. CDR3 amino acids: CASSSPLAENYNEQFF. The DNA for the CDR3 is TGTGCCAGCAGTTCTCCACTAGCGGAGAACTACAATGAGCAGTTCTTC. The rearrangement joins TRBV28 to TRBJ2-1, with TRBD2 matching 8 bases. Losses at the gene ends were 4 bases for V and 3 bases for J; bases not matched to a gene: 8. This CDR3 has 16 amino acids. Germline V CDR1 and CDR2: MDHEN, SYDVKM.

This clonotype came up many times. This chain links TRBV7-6 with TRBJ2-5, with 10 nucleotides matching TRBD1. Germline trimming cut 3 bases from V and 4 bases from J; bases unmatched to any gene: 14. The CDR3 contains 18 residues. Germline values: CDR1 SGHVS, CDR2 FNYEAQ. DNA of the CDR3: TGTGCCAGCAGCTTTGGCGTCCCGGGACAGGGGCCAGGAGAGACCCAGTACTTC. Amino acids: CASSFGVPGQGPGETQYF.

This clonotype was found many times. This chain links TRBV5-1 with TRBJ2-5; D ambiguous. Trimming removed 0 bases at V and 3 bases at J, with 3 bases between. Germline V gives CDR1 SGHRS, CDR2 YFSETQ. This CDR3 contains 12 residues. The CDR3 reads CASSLGEETQYF. The CDR3 DNA sequence: TGCGCCAGCAGCTTGGGGGAAGAGACCCAGTACTTC.

This clonotype has ten or more counts. The rearrangement links TRBV5-4 to TRBJ2-7; TRBD2 matches 10 bases. The CDR3 covers 15 residues. Germline V CDR1 and CDR2: SGHNT, YYREEE (reference sequence). The V and J ends lost 3 bases and 0 bases, in that order; junction bases with no gene match: 3. The DNA for the CDR3 is TGTGCCAGCAGCTCGGGACTAGCGACCTCCTACGAGCAGTACTTC. It yields the protein CASSSGLATSYEQYF.

By proportion, this clonotype is medium-sized. This chain links TRBV13 with TRBJ2-3; 8 bases are shared with TRBD2. The CDR3 extends over 24 amino acids. With V trimmed by 2 bases and J by 4 bases, 32 bases remained unmatched. CDR1 PRHDT and CDR2 FYEKMQ come from the germline V gene (reference sequence). This CDR3 is CASSLISGNVDGTLMGWSSDTQYF. The CDR3 nucleotides read TGTGCCAGCAGCTTAATTAGCGGGAATGTGGATGGAACTTTAATGGGATGGAGCTCAGATACGCAGTATTTT.

This clonotype has only a few counts. The chain couples TRBV19 to TRBJ2-2; D gene unclear. This CDR3 contains 14 residues. Germline V gives CDR1 LNHDA, CDR2 SQIVND (reference sequence). Trimming took 4 bases from V and 6 from J, leaving 12 bases between them. The CDR3 nucleotides are TGTGCCAGTAGTAGCGACCCCTGGGCCGGGGAGCTGTTTTTT. This encodes CASSSDPWAGELFF.

This clonotype was picked up many times. This sequence joins TRBV4-1 and TRBJ1-2; D not resolved. V lost 0 bases, J lost 4 bases, and 6 bases lay in between. Germline-derived CDR1 and CDR2 are MGHRA and YSYEKL. The length of the CDR3 is 13 residues. CDR3 DNA sequence: TGCGCCAGCAGCCAAGACAGTATCTATGGCTACACCTTC. Translating gives CASSQDSIYGYTF.

This clonotype came up many times. This chain links TRBV29-1 with TRBJ2-3; D not certain. V was cut by 7 bases and J by 2 bases, with 25 bases left in between. The CDR3 consists of 17 residues. CDR1 SQVTM and CDR2 ANQGSEA come from the germline V gene. CDR3 amino acids: CSAGDRPPGYNTDTQYF. CDR3 nucleotide sequence: TGCAGCGCTGGGGATAGACCACCGGGTTATAACACAGATACGCAGTATTTT.